This T cell receptor (beta chain) appears in the sequencing data of a study of read filtering for tumor transcriptome and immune sequencing. This library used roughly 400 ng RNA and molecular barcoded adaptors spanning alpha/delta and beta/gamma chains. Via MiXCR, TCRdb re-called the reads, giving one row per CDR3 protein. In the table there are roughly 82,000 distinct CDR3 sequences, approximately 13% of which are singletons. This clonotype was found many times. The CDR3 covers 14 residues. CDR1 is DFQATT, CDR2 SNEGSKA, per germline (reference sequence). V was clipped by 3 bases and J by 7 bases; unmatched bases: 8.

The sequenced material came from a population of CD138-negative cells sorted from bone marrow. The rearrangement joins TRBV20-1 to TRBJ2-4; 8 bases align to TRBD2. The sequence was obtained from a donor older than 35 with multiple myeloma. The CDR3 coding sequence is TGCAGTGCTAGGTTAGCGGGATTTACGAACATTCAGTACTTC. Translating gives CSARLAGFTNIQYF.